Sequencing of this TCR beta chain was carried out in a study of cytomegalovirus exposure and HLA in healthy donors. PCR primers comprised 60 Vbeta and 13 Jbeta primers. TCRdb keeps only in-frame clones here, not all; method: immunoSEQ multiplex PCR. This sample yields 130,000 to 150,000 clones, of which around four fifths are seen a single time; 2% to 2.5% belongs to the top ten. Findings and limits, study-wide: In a later analysis, common viral pathogens appeared linked to several of the most significant clusters.

For this clone: Its cognate antigen is unknown.

Per the germline V gene, CDR1 is SGHTA and CDR2 is FQGTGA. Trimming removed 2 bases from V and 4 bases from J, with 8 bases in between. This CDR3 comprises 14 residues. The sequence was collected from a boy aged 2-15 years in good health and CMV-seronegative. The specimen was PBMCs. The chain has TRBV7-3 and TRBJ2-2, with D perhaps TRBD1 (6 bases). CDR3: CASSLQGTTGELFF. The CDR3 DNA reads as TGTGCCAGCAGCTTACAGGGGACCACCGGGGAGCTGTTTTTT.